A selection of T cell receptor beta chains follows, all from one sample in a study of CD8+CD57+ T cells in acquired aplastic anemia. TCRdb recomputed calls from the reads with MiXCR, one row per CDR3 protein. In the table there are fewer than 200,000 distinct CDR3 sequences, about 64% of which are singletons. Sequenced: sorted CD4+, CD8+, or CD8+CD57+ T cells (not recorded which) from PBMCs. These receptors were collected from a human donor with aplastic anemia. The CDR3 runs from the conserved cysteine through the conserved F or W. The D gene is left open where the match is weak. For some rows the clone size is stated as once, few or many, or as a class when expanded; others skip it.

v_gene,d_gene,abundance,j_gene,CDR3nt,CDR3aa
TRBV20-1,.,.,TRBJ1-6,TGCAGTGCTCAAACGGGGGCGCGGTCATTGAGTTCACCCCTCCACTTT,CSAQTGARSLSSPLHF
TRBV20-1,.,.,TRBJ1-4,TGCAGTGCTAGAGGGGCGGGGCTGGTTCAGCTGTTTTTT,CSARGAGLVQLFF
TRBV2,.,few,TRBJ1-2,TGTGCCAGCAGTGAAACACAGGAGAACTATGGCTACACCTTC,CASSETQENYGYTF
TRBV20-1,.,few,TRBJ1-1,TGCAGTGCTAGAGATCACAAGGGGTTGGGCACTGAAGCTTTCTTT,CSARDHKGLGTEAFF
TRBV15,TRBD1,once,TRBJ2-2,TGTGCCACCAGCAGAGCCACAGGGGTATATTTCGGGGAGCTGTTTTTT,CATSRATGVYFGELFF
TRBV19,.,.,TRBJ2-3,TGTGCCAGTAGTAGGGAGTTCGCAGATACGCAGTATTTT,CASSREFADTQYF
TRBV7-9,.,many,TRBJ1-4,TGTGCCAGCAGCGCACGGACAGCAACTAATGAAAAACTGTTTTTT,CASSARTATNEKLFF
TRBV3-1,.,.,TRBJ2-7,TGTGCCAGCAGCCAGGGTTACTACGAGCAGTACTTC,CASSQGYYEQYF
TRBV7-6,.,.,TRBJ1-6,TGTGCCAGCAGCCCACAGGAGCAGAGGCATTCACCCCTCCACTTT,CASSPQEQRHSPLHF
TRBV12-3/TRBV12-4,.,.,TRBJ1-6,TGTGCCAGCAGTTTTGGTGATTCACCCCTCCACTTT,CASSFGDSPLHF
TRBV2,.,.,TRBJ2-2,TGTGCCAGCAGTCAGGACAGTCCCGGGGAGCTGTTTTTT,CASSQDSPGELFF
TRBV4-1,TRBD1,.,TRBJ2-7,TGCGCCAGCAGCGCACCGGGACAGGGTGTCGAGCAGTACTTC,CASSAPGQGVEQYF
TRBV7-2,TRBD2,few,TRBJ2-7,TGTGCCAGCAGGCCGGGCGGGGGCTCCTACGAGCAGTACTTC,CASRPGGGSYEQYF
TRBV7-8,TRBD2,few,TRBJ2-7,TGTGCCAGCAGCTTAGGGGCGGGAGTGTACTTC,CASSLGAGVYF
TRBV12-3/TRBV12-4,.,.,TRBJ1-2,TGTGCCAGCAGTCCATGGACAACTGAGTATGGCTACACCTTC,CASSPWTTEYGYTF
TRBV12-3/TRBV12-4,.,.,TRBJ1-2,TGTGCCAGAACGGAGGAGGGGAAGACTAACTATGGCTACACCTTC,CARTEEGKTNYGYTF
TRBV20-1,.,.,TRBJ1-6,TGCAGTGCCAGGGTCCTGGGGCAACCAGACTCCTATAATTCACCCCTCCACTTT,CSARVLGQPDSYNSPLHF
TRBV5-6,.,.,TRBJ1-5,TGTGCCAGCAGCTTAGGAGGGAGCAATCAGCCCCAGCATTTT,CASSLGGSNQPQHF
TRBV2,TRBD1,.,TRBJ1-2,TGTGCCAGCAGCGGGACAGGGAGGAACTATGGCTACACCTTC,CASSGTGRNYGYTF
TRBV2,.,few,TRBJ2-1,TGTGCCAGCACGGGCAGCGGTTACAATGAGCAGTTCTTC,CASTGSGYNEQFF